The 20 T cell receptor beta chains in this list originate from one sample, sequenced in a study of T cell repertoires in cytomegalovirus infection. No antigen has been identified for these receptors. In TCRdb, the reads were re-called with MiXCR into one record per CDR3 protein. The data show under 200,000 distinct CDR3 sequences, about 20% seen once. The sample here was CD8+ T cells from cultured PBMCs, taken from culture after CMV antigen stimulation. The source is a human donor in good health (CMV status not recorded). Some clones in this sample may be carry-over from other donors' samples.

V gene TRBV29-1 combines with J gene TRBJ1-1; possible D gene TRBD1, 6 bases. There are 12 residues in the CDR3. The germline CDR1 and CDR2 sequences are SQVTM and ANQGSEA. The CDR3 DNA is TGCACCCAGGGGCCCCCGGACACTGAAGCTTTCTTT. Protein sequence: CTQGPPDTEAFF.

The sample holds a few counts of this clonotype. The CDR3 DNA reads TGTGCCAGCAGTTTCAGGCCGCTGGATTCACCCCTCCACTTT. The encoded protein is CASSFRPLDSPLHF. The chain is built from TRBV12-3 or TRBV12-4 and TRBJ1-6; D remains ambiguous. V was trimmed by 3 bases and J by 8 bases, leaving 11 bases between them. CDR3 length: 14 residues.

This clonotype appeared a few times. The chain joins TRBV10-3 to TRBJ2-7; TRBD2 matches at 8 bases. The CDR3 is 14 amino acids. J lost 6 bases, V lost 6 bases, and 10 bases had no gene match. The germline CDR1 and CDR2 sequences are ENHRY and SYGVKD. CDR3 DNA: TGTGCCATCAGCTCCTCCGGGGGGGCCCTCGAGCAGTACTTC. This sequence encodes CAISSSGGALEQYF.

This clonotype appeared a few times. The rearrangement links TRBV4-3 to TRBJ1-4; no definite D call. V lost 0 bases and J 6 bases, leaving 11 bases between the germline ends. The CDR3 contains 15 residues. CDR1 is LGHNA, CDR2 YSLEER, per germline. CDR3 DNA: TGCGCCAGCAGCCAAGATAAGGGTTGGGATGAAAAACTGTTTTTT. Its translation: CASSQDKGWDEKLFF.

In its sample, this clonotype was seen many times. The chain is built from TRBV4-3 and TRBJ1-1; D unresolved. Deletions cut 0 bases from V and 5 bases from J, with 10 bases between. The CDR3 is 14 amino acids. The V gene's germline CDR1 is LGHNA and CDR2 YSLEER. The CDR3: CASSQEIVGTEAFF. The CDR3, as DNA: TGCGCCAGCAGCCAAGAAATAGTTGGGACTGAAGCTTTCTTT.

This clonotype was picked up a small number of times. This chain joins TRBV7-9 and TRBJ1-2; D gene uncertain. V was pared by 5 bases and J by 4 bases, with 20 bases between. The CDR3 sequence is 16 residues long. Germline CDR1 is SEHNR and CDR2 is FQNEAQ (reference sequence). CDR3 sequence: CASSPSERENLYGYTF. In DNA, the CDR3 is TGTGCCAGCAGCCCGTCTGAGCGAGAGAACCTCTATGGCTACACCTTC.

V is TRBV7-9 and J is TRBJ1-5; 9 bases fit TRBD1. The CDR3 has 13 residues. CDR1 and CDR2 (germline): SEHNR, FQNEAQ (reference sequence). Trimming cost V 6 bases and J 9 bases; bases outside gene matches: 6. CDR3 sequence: CASSSGQGWPQHF. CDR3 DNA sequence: TGTGCCAGCAGTTCAGGACAGGGGTGGCCCCAGCATTTT.

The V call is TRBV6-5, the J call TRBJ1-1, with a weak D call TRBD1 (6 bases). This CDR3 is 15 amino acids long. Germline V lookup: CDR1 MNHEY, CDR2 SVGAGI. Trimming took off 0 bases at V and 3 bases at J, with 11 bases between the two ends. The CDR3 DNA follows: TGTGCCAGCAGTTACTCTAGGGGGACGTACACTGAAGCTTTCTTT. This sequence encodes CASSYSRGTYTEAFF.

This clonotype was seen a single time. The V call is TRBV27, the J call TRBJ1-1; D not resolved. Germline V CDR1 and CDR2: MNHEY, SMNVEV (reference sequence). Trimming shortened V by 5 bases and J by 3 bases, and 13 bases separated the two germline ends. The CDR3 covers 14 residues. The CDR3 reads CASSRGGSYTEAFF. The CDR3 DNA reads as TGTGCCAGCAGTCGAGGTGGTTCTTACACTGAAGCTTTCTTT.

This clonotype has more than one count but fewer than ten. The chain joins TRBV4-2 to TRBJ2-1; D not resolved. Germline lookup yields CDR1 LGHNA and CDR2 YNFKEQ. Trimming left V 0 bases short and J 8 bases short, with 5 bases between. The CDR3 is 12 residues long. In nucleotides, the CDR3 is TGTGCCAGCAGCCAAGATTATGATGAGCAGTTCTTC. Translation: CASSQDYDEQFF.

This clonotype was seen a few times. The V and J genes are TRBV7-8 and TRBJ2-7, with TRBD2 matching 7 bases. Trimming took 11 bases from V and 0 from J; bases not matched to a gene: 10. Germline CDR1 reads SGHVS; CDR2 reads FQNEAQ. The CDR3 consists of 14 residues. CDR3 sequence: CASLMGGYSYEQYF. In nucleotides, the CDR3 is TGTGCCTCCCTGATGGGAGGGTACTCCTACGAGCAGTACTTC. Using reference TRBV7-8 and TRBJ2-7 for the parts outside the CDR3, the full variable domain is GAGVSQSPRYKVAKRGQDVALRCDPISGHVSLFWYQQALGQGPEFLTYFQNEAQLDKSGLPSDRFFAERPEGSVSTLKIQRTQQEDSAVYLCASLMGGYSYEQYFGPGTRLTVT.

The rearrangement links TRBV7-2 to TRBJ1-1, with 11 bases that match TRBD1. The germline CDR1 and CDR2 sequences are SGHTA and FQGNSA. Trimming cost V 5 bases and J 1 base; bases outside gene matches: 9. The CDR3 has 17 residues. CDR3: CASSADRGLGRNTEAFF. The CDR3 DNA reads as TGTGCCAGCAGCGCGGACAGGGGGCTCGGTAGGAACACTGAAGCTTTCTTT.

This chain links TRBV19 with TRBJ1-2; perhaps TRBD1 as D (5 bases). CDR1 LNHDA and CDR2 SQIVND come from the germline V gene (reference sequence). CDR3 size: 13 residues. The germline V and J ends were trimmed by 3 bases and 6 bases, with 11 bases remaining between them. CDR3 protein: CASSMSGQDGYTF. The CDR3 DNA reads TGTGCCAGTAGTATGTCGGGGCAGGATGGCTACACCTTC.

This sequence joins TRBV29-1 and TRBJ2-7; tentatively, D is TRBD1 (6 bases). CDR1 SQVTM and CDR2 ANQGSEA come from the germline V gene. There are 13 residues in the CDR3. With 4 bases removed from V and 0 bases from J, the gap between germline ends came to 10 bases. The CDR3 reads CSVGDRSSYEQYF. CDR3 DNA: TGCAGCGTTGGAGACAGGAGCTCCTACGAGCAGTACTTC.

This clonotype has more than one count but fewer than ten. The CDR3 protein is CASSHPGEPTYNEQFF. In DNA, the CDR3 is TGTGCCAGCAGCCATCCCGGGGAGCCCACGTACAATGAGCAGTTCTTC. This sequence joins TRBV7-9 and TRBJ2-1; D perhaps matches TRBD2 (5 bases). The CDR3 is made up of 16 amino acids. The germline V gene has CDR1 SEHNR and CDR2 FQNEAQ (reference sequence). The germline V and J ends were trimmed by 5 bases and 4 bases, with 18 bases remaining between them. Full variable domain (missing parts from reference TRBV7-9 and TRBJ2-1): DTGVSQNPRHKITKRGQNVTFRCDPISEHNRLYWYRQTLGQGPEFLTYFQNEAQLEKSRLLSDRFSAERPKGSFSTLEIQRTEQGDSAMYLCASSHPGEPTYNEQFFGPGTRLTVL.

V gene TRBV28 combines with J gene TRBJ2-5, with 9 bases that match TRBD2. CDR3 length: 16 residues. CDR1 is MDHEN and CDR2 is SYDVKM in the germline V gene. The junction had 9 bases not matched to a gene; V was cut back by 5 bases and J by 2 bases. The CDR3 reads CASSRGLATTQETQYF. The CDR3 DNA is TGTGCCAGCAGTCGAGGACTAGCGACGACACAAGAGACCCAGTACTTC.

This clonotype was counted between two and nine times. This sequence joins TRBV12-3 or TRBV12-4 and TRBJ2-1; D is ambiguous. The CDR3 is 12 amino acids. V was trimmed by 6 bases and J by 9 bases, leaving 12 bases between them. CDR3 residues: CASSSNPAEQFF. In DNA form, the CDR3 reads TGTGCCAGCAGCTCGAACCCGGCTGAGCAGTTCTTC.

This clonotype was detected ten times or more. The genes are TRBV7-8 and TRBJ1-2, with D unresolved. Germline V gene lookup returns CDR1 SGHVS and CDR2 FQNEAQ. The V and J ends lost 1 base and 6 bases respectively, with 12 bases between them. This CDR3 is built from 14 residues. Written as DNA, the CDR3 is TGTGCCAGCAGCTTAGGCCCGATTCCACATGGCTACACCTTC. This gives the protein CASSLGPIPHGYTF.

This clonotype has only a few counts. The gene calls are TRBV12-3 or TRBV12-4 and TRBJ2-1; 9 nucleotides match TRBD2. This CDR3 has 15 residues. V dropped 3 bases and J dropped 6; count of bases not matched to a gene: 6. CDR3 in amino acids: CASSFSAGGPNEQFF. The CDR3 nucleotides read TGTGCCAGCAGTTTCTCAGCGGGGGGCCCCAATGAGCAGTTCTTC.

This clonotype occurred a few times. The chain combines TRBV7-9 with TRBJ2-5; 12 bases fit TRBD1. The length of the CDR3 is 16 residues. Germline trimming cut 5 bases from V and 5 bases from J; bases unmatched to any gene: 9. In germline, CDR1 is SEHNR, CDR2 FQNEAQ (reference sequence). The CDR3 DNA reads TGTGCCAGCAGCCCCCCCCTGGGACAGGGGGCTGAGACCCAGTACTTC. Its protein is CASSPPLGQGAETQYF.